The clone carrying this T cell receptor beta chain was seen a handful of times. The antigen is unknown. This sample was included in a study of T cell clonotyping in hematopoietic cell transplantation. Whole-study findings and limits: At the given depth, recipient repertoires were over 95% de novo clonotypes.

This table comes from immunoSEQ multiplex PCR, and its TCRdb copy is limited to in-frame clones, with some not included. The sample yields 12,000 to 15,000 clones, less than 70% seen once. The V gene's germline CDR1 is MNHEY and CDR2 SVGAGI. V was cut by 2 bases and J by 4 bases, with 11 bases left in between. The CDR3 runs to 15 residues. The sequenced material came from PBMCs. V is TRBV6-5 and J is TRBJ1-4; the D gene is possibly TRBD1 (5 bases). The TCR comes from a human donor who either received an allogeneic hematopoietic cell transplant for a myeloid malignancy or was a related donor (not recorded which). Some clones in this sample may be carry-over from other donors' samples. CDR3 sequence reads: CASSYLGTGNEKLFF. Written as DNA, the CDR3 is TGTGCCAGCAGTTACCTAGGGACCGGTAATGAAAAACTGTTTTTT.